A selection of T cell receptor beta chains follows, all from one sample in a study of CD8 T cells in ankylosing spondylitis. One entry per CDR3 protein, called by TCRdb with MiXCR from the 5' RACE reads. The table shows about 800,000 distinct CDR3 sequences, with 10% to 15% occurring only once. The sample taken for sequencing was blood, either unsorted or a sorted T cell fraction (not recorded which). These receptors all come from a male donor with ankylosing spondylitis. CDR3s include the opening cysteine and the closing phenylalanine or tryptophan. A D gene is named only where the DNA matches it firmly. Where a row states a size, it is once, few, many or the class of an expanded clone; other rows omit it.

DNA,CDR3,J,size,D,V
TGCGCCAGCAGCCAAGAATTCGGGACAGATAGTGAAAAACTGTTTTTT,CASSQEFGTDSEKLFF,TRBJ1-4,NA,TRBD1,TRBV4-3
TGTGCCAGCAGCCCTAGCGGAGCTACGAACACCGGGGAGCTGTTTTTT,CASSPSGATNTGELFF,TRBJ2-2,NA,TRBD2,TRBV7-2
TGCAGTGCGAGAGATGGATTTGAAGGGGGTGAAAAACTGTTTTTT,CSARDGFEGGEKLFF,TRBJ1-4,few,NA,TRBV20-1
TGCGCCAGCAGTGACTTGCGACAGGTTTTAGATACGCAGTATTTT,CASSDLRQVLDTQYF,TRBJ2-3,NA,NA,TRBV10-1
TGTGCCAGCAGCTCCCTGACAGGGGGCTCGGGCGAGCAGTACTTC,CASSSLTGGSGEQYF,TRBJ2-7,NA,TRBD1,TRBV7-6
TGTGCCAGCAGCCGTAAGACAGGGGATAATGAGCAGTTCTTC,CASSRKTGDNEQFF,TRBJ2-1,few,TRBD1,TRBV5-6
TGTGCCAGCTTGAAGGGTTCCTCCAATGAGCAGTTCTTC,CASLKGSSNEQFF,TRBJ2-1,few,NA,TRBV2
TGTGCCAGCAGATTAGCGGGAGGCTCGGATACGCAGTATTTT,CASRLAGGSDTQYF,TRBJ2-3,NA,TRBD2,TRBV7-2
TGCAGTGCTACCCGGGACTTCCGCCCGGAGACCCAGTACTTC,CSATRDFRPETQYF,TRBJ2-5,NA,NA,TRBV20-1
TGCAGCGCCCTCGGGGGGACAACCACCTACGAGCAGTACTTC,CSALGGTTTYEQYF,TRBJ2-7,many,NA,TRBV29-1
TGCTGTGCTAGTGATTGGCGGGGGGCCACAACGGAGACCCAGTACTTC,CCASDWRGATTETQYF,TRBJ2-5,NA,TRBD2,TRBV20-1
TGCGCCAGCAGATTAAACAGGGACTCTGGAAACACCATATATTTT,CASRLNRDSGNTIYF,TRBJ1-3,NA,NA,TRBV5-1
TGTGCCAGTAGTATGCGGACAGTAAACTATGGCTACACCTTC,CASSMRTVNYGYTF,TRBJ1-2,NA,NA,TRBV19
TGTGCCAGCATGAGATTCACGCAGCCCCAGCATTTT,CASMRFTQPQHF,TRBJ1-5,NA,NA,TRBV6-1
TGTGCCAGCAGTCAAACTAGCGGGAGATCCAATGAGCAGTTCTTC,CASSQTSGRSNEQFF,TRBJ2-1,many,TRBD2,TRBV6-2/TRBV6-3
TGTGCCAGCACGAGACGGGACAGGGGCTACACCTTC,CASTRRDRGYTF,TRBJ1-2,NA,TRBD1,TRBV7-2
TGTGCCAGCAGCTTAGATCCACACAGGGCCGGAAACACCATATATTTT,CASSLDPHRAGNTIYF,TRBJ1-3,few,NA,TRBV7-3
TGTGCCAGCAGCCAAGATATAAGGACGTCTCGAAACACCATATATTTT,CASSQDIRTSRNTIYF,TRBJ1-3,NA,NA,TRBV4-2
TGCAGTGCTAGAGAAGGACAGTGGAATGAAAAACTGTTTTTT,CSAREGQWNEKLFF,TRBJ1-4,many,NA,TRBV20-1
TGCGCCAGCAGCCACCGGGACTGGAAATACAATGAGCAGTTCTTC,CASSHRDWKYNEQFF,TRBJ2-1,few,NA,TRBV5-1
TGTGCCAGCGGAGTTTATGGGGGCCAGGGCGGCGGCTACACCTTC,CASGVYGGQGGGYTF,TRBJ1-2,NA,NA,TRBV27
TGTGCCAGCTTGGAATCGAGGGGGGGTTACAATGAGCAGTTCTTC,CASLESRGGYNEQFF,TRBJ2-1,many,NA,TRBV4-2
TGTGCCAGCAGCCCAGCGGGGTTAACCCCGTACTTC,CASSPAGLTPYF,TRBJ2-7,few,TRBD2,TRBV7-2
TGTGCCAGCAGCCCCCGGACAGGCCTAAGCGAGCAGTACTTC,CASSPRTGLSEQYF,TRBJ2-7,few,TRBD1,TRBV9
TGTGCCAGCAGCCAGGTTGACAGGGACTATGGCTACACCTTC,CASSQVDRDYGYTF,TRBJ1-2,few,TRBD1,TRBV4-2
TGTGCCAGCAGTCAAGGACACAAAGAGACCCAGTACTTC,CASSQGHKETQYF,TRBJ2-5,NA,NA,TRBV28
TGTGCCAGCAGTGAAAATGAAAAACTGTTTTTT,CASSENEKLFF,TRBJ1-4,many,NA,TRBV2